This T cell receptor (beta chain) was sequenced during a study of blood T cell repertoires in COVID-19. As for the study in general: Sites across the United States, Italy and Spain contributed samples from acute and convalescent COVID-19. Sources were T cells, B-cell-depleted T cells, or PBMCs; the material itself was cDNA or gDNA.

As handled by the study authors: Estimated nucleated cell counts came from reference gene primer amplification. Assay: immunoSEQ multiplex PCR; the TCRdb copy retains only in-frame clones and omits some. The V and J calls and clone size are taken from that table; D and trimming were inferred from the DNA. The sample carries about 380,000 clones, about four fifths recorded once. The V segment lost 2 bases and the J segment 4 bases; nucleotides outside the gene matches: 7. The CDR3 runs 15 residues. CDR1 is SGHVS and CDR2 is FQNEAQ in the germline V gene. The source of this sequence is a human donor with acute or convalescent COVID-19. The donor label of this sample is uncertain. The source material was peripheral blood. This rearrangement joins TRBV7-8 to TRBJ1-1; 7 bases line up with TRBD1. In DNA form, the CDR3 reads TGTGCCAGCAGCTTAACAAGGGGGCTGGCCACTGAAGCTTTCTTT. Translating gives CASSLTRGLATEAFF.